Below are 4 T cell receptor beta chains sequenced from a single sample in a study of T cells in localized non-small cell lung cancer. Sequencing used immunoSEQ multiplex PCR; TCRdb keeps in-frame clones, though not all of them. The sample yields 20,000 to 25,000 clones, about 84% seen once. The source was PBMCs, collected before any cancer treatment. The receptors come from a woman between 35 and 75 years old with stage II squamous cell lung carcinoma.

This clone qualifies as large. The chain carries TRBV21-1 and TRBJ1-5; no DNA check was done on the table's D call, TRBD1. TRBV21-1 is termed a pseudogene. The CDR3 totals 12 residues. CDR3 bases: TGTGCCAGCATCGCAGGTAGGCAGCCCCAGCATTTT. Translated, it gives CASIAGRQPQHF.

V gene TRBV18 combines with J gene TRBJ1-4, with 9 bases identical to TRBD1. The CDR3 totals 17 residues. Trimming removed 5 bases from V and 7 bases from J; junction bases left unmatched: 14. Per germline, CDR1 KGHSH and CDR2 LQKENI. As DNA, the CDR3 is TGTGCCAGCTCAGTCACTCCCTTACAGGGGGCGAGTGAAAAACTGTTTTTT. Translated, it gives CASSVTPLQGASEKLFF. The full variable domain, rest sourced from reference TRBV18 and TRBJ1-4, is NAGVMQNPRHLVRRRGQEARLRCSPMKGHSHVYWYRQLPEEGLKFMVYLQKENIIDESGMPKERFSAEFPKEGPSILRIQQVVRGDSAAYFCASSVTPLQGASEKLFFGSGTQLSVL.

This chain joins TRBV11-2 and TRBJ2-7; D remains ambiguous. Deletions cut 5 bases from V and 2 bases from J, with 13 bases between. The germline V gene encodes CDR1 SGHAT and CDR2 FQNNGV. This CDR3 has 14 residues. Here the CDR3 DNA reads TGTGCCAGCAGCCCCCCCGGGTTTCCCTACGAGCAGTACTTC. Translation gives CASSPPGFPYEQYF.

The chain joins TRBV11-3 to TRBJ2-7, with 13 bases that match TRBD2. The V gene's germline CDR1 is SGHNT and CDR2 YENEEA. With V trimmed by 5 bases and J by 6 bases, 7 bases remained unmatched. CDR3 length: 15 amino acids. The CDR3 nucleotides read TGTGCCAGCAGCCCCGGACTAGCGGGAGTTGGCGAGCAGTACTTC. It specifies CASSPGLAGVGEQYF. The whole variable domain, remainder taken from reference TRBV11-3 and TRBJ2-7, is EAGVVQSPRYKIIEKKQPVAFWCNPISGHNTLYWYLQNLGQGPELLIRYENEEAVDDSQLPKDRFSAERLKGVDSTLKIQPAELGDSAVYLCASSPGLAGVGEQYFGPGTRLTVT.